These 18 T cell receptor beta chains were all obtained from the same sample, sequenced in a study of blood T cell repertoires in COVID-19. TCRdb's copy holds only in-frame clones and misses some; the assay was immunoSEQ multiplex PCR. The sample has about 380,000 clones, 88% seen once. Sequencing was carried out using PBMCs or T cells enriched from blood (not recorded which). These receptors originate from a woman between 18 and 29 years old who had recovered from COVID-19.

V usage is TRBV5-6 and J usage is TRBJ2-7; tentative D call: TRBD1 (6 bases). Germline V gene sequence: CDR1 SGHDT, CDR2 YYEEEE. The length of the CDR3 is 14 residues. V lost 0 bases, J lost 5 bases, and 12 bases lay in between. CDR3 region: CASSLGQVTNEQYF. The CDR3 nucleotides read TGTGCCAGCAGCTTGGGACAGGTTACCAACGAGCAGTACTTC.

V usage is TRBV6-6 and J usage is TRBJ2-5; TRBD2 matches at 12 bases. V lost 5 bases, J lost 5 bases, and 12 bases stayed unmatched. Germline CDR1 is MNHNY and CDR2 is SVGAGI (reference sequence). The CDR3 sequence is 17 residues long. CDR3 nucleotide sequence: TGTGCCAGCAGTCCGCCCTCTAGCGGGGGGGCCGTGGAGACCCAGTACTTC. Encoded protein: CASSPPSSGGAVETQYF.

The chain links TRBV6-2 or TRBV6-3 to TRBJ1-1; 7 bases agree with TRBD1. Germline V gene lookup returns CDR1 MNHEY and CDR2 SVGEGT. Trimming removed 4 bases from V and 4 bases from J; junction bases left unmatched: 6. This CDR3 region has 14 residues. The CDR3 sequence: CASSLTGRGTEAFF. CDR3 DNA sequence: TGTGCCAGCAGTTTGACAGGGCGTGGCACTGAAGCTTTCTTT.

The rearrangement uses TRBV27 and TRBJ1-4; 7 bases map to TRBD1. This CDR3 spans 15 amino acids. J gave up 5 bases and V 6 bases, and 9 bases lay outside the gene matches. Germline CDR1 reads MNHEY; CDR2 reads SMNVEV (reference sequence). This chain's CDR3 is CASRLNRGLNEKLFF. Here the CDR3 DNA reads TGTGCCAGCAGGCTCAACAGGGGATTAAATGAAAAACTGTTTTTT.

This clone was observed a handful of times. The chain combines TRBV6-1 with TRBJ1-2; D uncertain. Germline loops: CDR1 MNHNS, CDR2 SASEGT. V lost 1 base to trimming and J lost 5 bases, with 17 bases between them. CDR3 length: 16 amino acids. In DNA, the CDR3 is TGTGCCAGCAGTGAAGTCGGCATCGAGAGAGGATATGGCTACACCTTC. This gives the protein CASSEVGIERGYGYTF.

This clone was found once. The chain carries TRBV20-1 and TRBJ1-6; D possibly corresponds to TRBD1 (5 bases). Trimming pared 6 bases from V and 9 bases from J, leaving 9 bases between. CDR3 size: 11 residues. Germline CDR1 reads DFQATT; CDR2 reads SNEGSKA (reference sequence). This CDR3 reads CSANQGSPLHF. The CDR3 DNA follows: TGCAGTGCAAACCAGGGTTCACCCCTCCACTTT.

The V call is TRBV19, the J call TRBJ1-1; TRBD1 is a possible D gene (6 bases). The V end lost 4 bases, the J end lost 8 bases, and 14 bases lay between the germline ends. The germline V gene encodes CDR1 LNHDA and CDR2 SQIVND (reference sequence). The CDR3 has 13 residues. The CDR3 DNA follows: TGTGCCAGTAGTAGTCGGGTAGGGACAGAAGCTTTCTTT. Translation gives CASSSRVGTEAFF.

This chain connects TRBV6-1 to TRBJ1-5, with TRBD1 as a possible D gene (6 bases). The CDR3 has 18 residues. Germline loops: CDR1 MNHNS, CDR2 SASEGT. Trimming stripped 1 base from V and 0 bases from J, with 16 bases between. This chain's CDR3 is CASSEGPTGRGSNQPQHF. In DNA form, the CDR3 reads TGTGCCAGCAGTGAAGGTCCCACAGGGCGTGGTAGCAATCAGCCCCAGCATTTT.

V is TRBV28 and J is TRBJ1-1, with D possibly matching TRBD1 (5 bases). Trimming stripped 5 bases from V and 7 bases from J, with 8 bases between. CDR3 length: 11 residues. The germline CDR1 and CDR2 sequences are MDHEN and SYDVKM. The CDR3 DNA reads TGTGCCAGCAGTAGACAGCTTGAAGCTTTCTTT. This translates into CASSRQLEAFF. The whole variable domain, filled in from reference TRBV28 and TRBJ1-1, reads DVKVTQSSRYLVKRTGEKVFLECVQDMDHENMFWYRQDPGLGLRLIYFSYDVKMKEKGDIPEGYSVSREKKERFSLILESASTNQTSMYLCASSRQLEAFFGQGTRLTVV.

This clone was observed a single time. The CDR3 is CASSETGRQPQHF. The CDR3 DNA reads as TGTGCCAGCAGTGAAACCGGGAGGCAGCCCCAGCATTTT. V is TRBV6-1 and J is TRBJ1-5; D ambiguous. V was cut by 2 bases and J by 7 bases, with 9 bases left in between. The CDR3 consists of 13 residues. Germline V lookup: CDR1 MNHNS, CDR2 SASEGT.

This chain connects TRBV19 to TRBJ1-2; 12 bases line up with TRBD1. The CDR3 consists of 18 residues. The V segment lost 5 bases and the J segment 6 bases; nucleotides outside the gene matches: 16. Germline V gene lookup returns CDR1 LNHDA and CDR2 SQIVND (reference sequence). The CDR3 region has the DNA TGTGCCAGTAGTCCCCTACCGGGACAGGGGGCCCTTTCGGATGGCTACACCTTC. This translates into CASSPLPGQGALSDGYTF.

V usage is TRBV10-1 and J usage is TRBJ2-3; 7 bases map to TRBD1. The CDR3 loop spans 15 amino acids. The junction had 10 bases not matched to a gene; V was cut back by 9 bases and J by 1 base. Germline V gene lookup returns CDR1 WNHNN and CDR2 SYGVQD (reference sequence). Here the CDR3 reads CASKRQGNGTDTQYF. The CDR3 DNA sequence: TGCGCCAGTAAACGACAGGGAAACGGCACAGATACGCAGTATTTT.

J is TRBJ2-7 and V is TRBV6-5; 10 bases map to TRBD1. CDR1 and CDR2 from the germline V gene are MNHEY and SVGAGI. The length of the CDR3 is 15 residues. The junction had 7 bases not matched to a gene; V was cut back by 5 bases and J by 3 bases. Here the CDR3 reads CASSPGTGVLYEQYF. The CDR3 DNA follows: TGTGCCAGCAGTCCCGGGACAGGGGTTCTCTACGAGCAGTACTTC.

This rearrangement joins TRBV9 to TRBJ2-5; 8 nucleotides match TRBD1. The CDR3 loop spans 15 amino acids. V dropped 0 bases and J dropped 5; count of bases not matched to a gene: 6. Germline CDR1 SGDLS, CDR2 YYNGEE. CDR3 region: CASSVDPGGRETQYF. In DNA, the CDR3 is TGTGCCAGCAGCGTAGATCCAGGGGGCAGGGAGACCCAGTACTTC.

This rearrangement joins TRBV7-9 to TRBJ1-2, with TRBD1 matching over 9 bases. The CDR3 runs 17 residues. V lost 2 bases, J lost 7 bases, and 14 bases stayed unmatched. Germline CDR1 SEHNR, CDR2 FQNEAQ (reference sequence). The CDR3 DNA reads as TGTGCCAGCAGCTTAAAGAGAGGGACAGGGTATCCCTCTGGCTACACCTTC. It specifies CASSLKRGTGYPSGYTF.

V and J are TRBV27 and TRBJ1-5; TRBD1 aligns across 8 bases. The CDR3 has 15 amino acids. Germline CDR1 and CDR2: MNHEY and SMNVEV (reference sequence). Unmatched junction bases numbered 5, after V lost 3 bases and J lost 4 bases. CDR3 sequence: CASSFLGQENQPQHF. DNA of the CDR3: TGTGCCAGCAGTTTCTTGGGACAGGAAAATCAGCCCCAGCATTTT.

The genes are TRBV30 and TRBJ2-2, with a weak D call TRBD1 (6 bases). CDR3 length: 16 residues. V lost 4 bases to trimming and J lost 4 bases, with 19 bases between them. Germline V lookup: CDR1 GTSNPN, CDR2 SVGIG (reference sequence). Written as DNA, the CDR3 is TGTGCCTGGATCTCCCCAGGGGAACGTATCACCGGGGAGCTGTTTTTT. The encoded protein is CAWISPGERITGELFF.

The CDR3 loop is CASSSQEQGARDGQYF. The CDR3 nucleotides are TGTGCCAGCAGTTCCCAGGAACAGGGGGCGCGGGACGGGCAGTACTTC. The chain joins TRBV7-9 to TRBJ2-7, with 9 bases fitting TRBD1. The CDR3 extends over 16 amino acids. The J segment lost 9 bases and the V segment lost 6 bases, leaving 18 bases of the junction unmatched. Germline lookup yields CDR1 SEHNR and CDR2 FQNEAQ (reference sequence).